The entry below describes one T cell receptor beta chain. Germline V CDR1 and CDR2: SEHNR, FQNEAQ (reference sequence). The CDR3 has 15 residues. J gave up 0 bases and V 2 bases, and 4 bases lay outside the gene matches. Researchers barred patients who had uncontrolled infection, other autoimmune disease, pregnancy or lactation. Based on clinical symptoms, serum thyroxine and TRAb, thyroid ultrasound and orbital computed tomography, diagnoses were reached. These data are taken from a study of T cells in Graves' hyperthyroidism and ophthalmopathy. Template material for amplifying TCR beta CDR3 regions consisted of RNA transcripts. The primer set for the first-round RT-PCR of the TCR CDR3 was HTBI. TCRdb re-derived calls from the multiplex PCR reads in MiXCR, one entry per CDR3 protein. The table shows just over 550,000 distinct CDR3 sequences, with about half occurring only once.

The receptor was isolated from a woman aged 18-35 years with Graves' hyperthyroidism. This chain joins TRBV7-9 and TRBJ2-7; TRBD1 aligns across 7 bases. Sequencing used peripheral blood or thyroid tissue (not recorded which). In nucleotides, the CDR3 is TGTGCCAGCAGCTTAAATAGGACAGGCTCCTACGAGCAGTACTTC. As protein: CASSLNRTGSYEQYF. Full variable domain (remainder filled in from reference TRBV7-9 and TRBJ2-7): DTGVSQNPRHKITKRGQNVTFRCDPISEHNRLYWYRQTLGQGPEFLTYFQNEAQLEKSRLLSDRFSAERPKGSFSTLEIQRTEQGDSAMYLCASSLNRTGSYEQYFGPGTRLTVT.